Shown below are 21 T cell receptor beta chains from a single sample sequenced in a study of T cells in Graves' hyperthyroidism and ophthalmopathy. Template material for amplifying TCR beta CDR3 regions consisted of RNA transcripts. Carried out on the TCR CDR3, a first-round RT-PCR used the HTBI primer set. TCRdb re-called the multiplex PCR reads with MiXCR, one entry per CDR3 protein. The repertoire has over 500,000 distinct CDR3 sequences, approximately 17% of them found once; the top ten carry approximately 15%. Material: blood. These TCRs come from a woman between 18 and 29 years old with Graves' ophthalmopathy.

In its sample, this clonotype was seen a few times. The chain is built from TRBV7-6 and TRBJ2-2, with 7 bases identical to TRBD1. The junction had 7 bases not matched to a gene; V was cut back by 5 bases and J by 1 base. CDR3 length: 16 amino acids. Germline loops: CDR1 SGHVS, CDR2 FNYEAQ. CDR3 region: CASSAPGQMNTGELFF. DNA of the CDR3: TGTGCCAGCAGCGCTCCGGGACAGATGAACACCGGGGAGCTGTTTTTT.

The CDR3 region has the DNA TGTGCCAGCAGTTTAGGGCGGGGCATCGACGAGCAGTACTTC. As protein: CASSLGRGIDEQYF. The rearrangement uses TRBV28 and TRBJ2-7; D is possibly TRBD2 (6 bases). V lost 2 bases, J lost 5 bases, and 13 bases lay in between. Per the germline V gene, CDR1 is MDHEN and CDR2 is SYDVKM. There are 14 residues in the CDR3.

The rearrangement links TRBV7-2 to TRBJ1-2, with D hard to call. V gave up 5 bases and J gave up 6 bases, with 13 bases separating them. The CDR3 sequence is 13 residues long. Germline CDR1 reads SGHTA; CDR2 reads FQGNSA. The CDR3 spells CASSPDGWNGYTF. In nucleotides, the CDR3 is TGTGCCAGCAGCCCCGACGGTTGGAATGGCTACACCTTC.

The sample holds many counts of this clonotype. The rearrangement links TRBV7-3 to TRBJ2-1; D gene ambiguous. Germline V gene data show CDR1 as SGHTA and CDR2 as FQGTGA. This CDR3 is 15 amino acids long. Trimming cost V 5 bases and J 0 bases, with 11 bases left between them. CDR3 nucleotide sequence: TGTGCCAGCAGCCACAGCGCAGCCTCCTACAATGAGCAGTTCTTC. This codes for CASSHSAASYNEQFF.

This clonotype has just a few counts. The V gene is TRBV28, the J gene TRBJ1-3; D may be TRBD1 (5 bases). Trimming pared 4 bases from V and 3 bases from J, leaving 10 bases between. Per the germline V gene, CDR1 is MDHEN and CDR2 is SYDVKM. This CDR3 spans 14 amino acids. CDR3 residues: CASSWQGSGNTIYF. In nucleotides, the CDR3 is TGTGCCAGCAGTTGGCAGGGTAGTGGAAACACCATATATTTT.

This clonotype was recorded many times. The chain links TRBV2 to TRBJ1-2; D gene uncertain. The germline CDR1 and CDR2 sequences are SNHLY and FYNNEI. The CDR3 consists of 13 residues. V lost 5 bases to trimming and J lost 2 bases, with 9 bases between them. The CDR3 is CASSYKRNYGYTF. In DNA form, the CDR3 reads TGTGCCAGCAGTTATAAGAGAAACTATGGCTACACCTTC.

The chain carries TRBV2 and TRBJ2-1; tentatively, D is TRBD1 or TRBD2 (5 bases each). Germline loops: CDR1 SNHLY, CDR2 FYNNEI. V lost 6 bases, J lost 6 bases, and 12 bases lay in between. CDR3 size: 13 residues. CDR3 nucleotide sequence: TGTGCCAGCAGCCCCGGGGCCTCCAATGAGCAGTTCTTC. It encodes CASSPGASNEQFF.

V gene TRBV7-2 combines with J gene TRBJ1-5, with D possibly matching TRBD1 (5 bases). The V gene lost 5 bases and the J gene lost 2 bases, with 13 bases spanning the gap. There are 15 residues in the CDR3. Germline V lookup: CDR1 SGHTA, CDR2 FQGNSA. CDR3 loop: CASSAGWGGNQPQHF. DNA for the CDR3: TGTGCCAGCAGCGCTGGGTGGGGGGGCAATCAGCCCCAGCATTTT.

At least ten counts were recorded for this clonotype. The rearrangement uses TRBV6-1 and TRBJ2-7; 9 nucleotides agree with TRBD1. The V and J ends lost 7 bases and 6 bases, in that order; junction bases with no gene match: 10. This CDR3 contains 14 residues. Germline V gene data show CDR1 as MNHNS and CDR2 as SASEGT. CDR3 protein: CASILRDRVREQYF. The DNA for the CDR3 is TGTGCCAGCATTTTGCGGGACAGGGTTCGCGAGCAGTACTTC.

This clonotype was detected once. A read error may explain this, as a much larger clone is one base away. The conserved final phenylalanine or tryptophan is absent from the CDR3, which likely points to a read error. The chain links TRBV5-1 to TRBJ1-3; possibly TRBD1 for D (5 bases). Germline V gives CDR1 SGHRS, CDR2 YFSETQ. There are 14 residues in the CDR3. Trimming removed 5 bases at V and 0 bases at J, with 9 bases between. CDR3 DNA: TGCGCCAGCAGTCAGGGTACCTCTGGAAACACCATATATTGT. This sequence encodes CASSQGTSGNTIYC.

The genes are TRBV4-1 and TRBJ1-3; D remains unclear. The CDR3 loop spans 17 amino acids. V was clipped by 2 bases and J by 0 bases, with 14 bases between them. The germline V gene has CDR1 MGHRA and CDR2 YSYEKL. CDR3 coding DNA: TGCGCCAGCAGCCAATTCCGCAGAGAAATCTCTGGAAACACCATATATTTT. It translates to CASSQFRREISGNTIYF.

This clonotype was counted at least ten times. This rearrangement joins TRBV28 to TRBJ2-7; TRBD2 matches 11 bases. Looked up from germline, CDR1 is MDHEN and CDR2 is SYDVKM. V lost 7 bases and J lost 6; bases outside the gene matches: 11. This CDR3 is built from 15 residues. CDR3 DNA: TGTGCCAGCAAAACTCTTAGCGGGGGGGCCTCCGAGCAGTACTTC. Its translation is CASKTLSGGASEQYF.

The table lists this clonotype with many counts. This sequence joins TRBV7-2 and TRBJ2-1; TRBD1 or TRBD2 may be the D gene (6 bases each). The germline V gene encodes CDR1 SGHTA and CDR2 FQGNSA. Trimming stripped 1 base from V and 7 bases from J, with 17 bases between. This CDR3 region has 16 residues. CDR3 DNA: TGTGCCAGCAGCTTAGTTACTGGGGGCGCGGGGAATGAGCAGTTCTTC. This codes for CASSLVTGGAGNEQFF.

This chain links TRBV27 with TRBJ2-2, with 8 bases that match TRBD1. Losses at the gene ends were 3 bases for V and 5 bases for J; bases not matched to a gene: 5. This CDR3 spans 15 amino acids. Germline CDR1 reads MNHEY; CDR2 reads SMNVEV (reference sequence). The CDR3 reads CASSLYRGLTGELFF. The CDR3 bases are TGTGCCAGCAGTTTGTACAGGGGGTTAACCGGGGAGCTGTTTTTT.

The rearrangement links TRBV5-1 to TRBJ2-1; TRBD2 aligns across 12 bases. Germline values: CDR1 SGHRS, CDR2 YFSETQ. This CDR3 comprises 18 residues. Trimming removed 4 bases from V and 4 bases from J; junction bases left unmatched: 12. CDR3 sequence reads: CASSTTGLAGGQYNEQFF. In nucleotides, the CDR3 is TGCGCCAGCAGCACCACGGGGCTAGCGGGAGGGCAGTACAATGAGCAGTTCTTC.

This clonotype has a count of ten or more. The chain combines TRBV5-6 with TRBJ2-1; TRBD2 matches at 7 bases. The CDR3 has 16 residues. Germline lookup yields CDR1 SGHDT and CDR2 YYEEEE. V lost 2 bases, J lost 7 bases, and 12 bases stayed unmatched. The CDR3 DNA reads TGTGCCAGCAGCTTCTCCATGGCGGGAGAAGATAATGAGCAGTTCTTC. This codes for CASSFSMAGEDNEQFF.

This clonotype has just a few counts. The chain recombines TRBV15 with TRBJ1-2, with 10 bases fitting TRBD1. V lost 0 bases to trimming and J lost 1 base; unmatched junction nucleotides: 5. The V gene's germline CDR1 is LNHNV and CDR2 YYDKDF (reference sequence). The CDR3 is 17 amino acids. The CDR3 is CATSRDKGDRGNYGYTF. CDR3 coding DNA: TGTGCCACCAGCAGAGATAAGGGGGACAGGGGTAACTATGGCTACACCTTC.

The sample holds one count of this clonotype. The rearrangement uses TRBV9 and TRBJ1-1; 10 bases are a match to TRBD1. V shed 2 bases and J 8 bases; nucleotides not matched to a gene: 12. Germline V gene sequence: CDR1 SGDLS, CDR2 YYNGEE. This CDR3 spans 16 amino acids. The CDR3 DNA reads TGTGCCAGCAGCGTCGGGCGACAGGGGGCCGACGAGGAAGCTTTCTTT. This sequence encodes CASSVGRQGADEEAFF.

This clonotype appeared many times. The CDR3 region has the DNA TGTGCCAGCAGCCCTCACGGCGCGGACAGGGGATCGGGTTCTAATGAAAAACTGTTTTTT. It codes for CASSPHGADRGSGSNEKLFF. The V and J genes are TRBV7-9 and TRBJ1-4; 9 nucleotides match TRBD1. The CDR3 runs to 20 residues. The ends lost 5 bases at V and 3 bases at J; junction bases unmatched: 19. CDR1 is SEHNR and CDR2 is FQNEAQ in the germline V gene (reference sequence). Complete variable domain (other parts from reference TRBV7-9 and TRBJ1-4): DTGVSQNPRHKITKRGQNVTFRCDPISEHNRLYWYRQTLGQGPEFLTYFQNEAQLEKSRLLSDRFSAERPKGSFSTLEIQRTEQGDSAMYLCASSPHGADRGSGSNEKLFFGSGTQLSVL.

This clonotype has a handful of counts. V is TRBV7-9 and J is TRBJ1-2; D possibly corresponds to TRBD1 (6 bases). V lost 1 base to trimming and J lost 8 bases, with 17 bases between them. The CDR3 has 15 residues. Germline CDR1 SEHNR, CDR2 FQNEAQ (reference sequence). For the CDR3, the DNA is TGTGCCAGCAGCTTAGGCGGGGGCGACGTTGGGGGCTACACCTTC. Protein: CASSLGGGDVGGYTF.

This clonotype was seen ten or more times. The chain carries TRBV5-1 and TRBJ2-7; D gene ambiguous. CDR1 SGHRS and CDR2 YFSETQ come from the germline V gene. This CDR3 spans 13 amino acids. V lost 0 bases to trimming and J lost 1 base, with 5 bases between them. The CDR3 DNA reads TGCGCCAGCAGCTTGGAGATTTCCTACGAGCAGTACTTC. It translates to CASSLEISYEQYF.